This is a list of T cell receptor beta chains from one sample in a study of blood T cell repertoires in COVID-19. Clones were read by immunoSEQ multiplex PCR, and TCRdb kept only the in-frame ones, dropping some. The data hold approximately 150,000 clones, with about 80% observed a single time. Material for sequencing was PBMCs or T cells enriched from blood (not recorded which). The receptors shown here come from a man in his forties or fifties in a cohort exposed to, infected with or recovered from COVID-19 (not recorded which). CDR3s include the opening cysteine and the closing phenylalanine or tryptophan. D genes are given only for firm matches. Rows may omit the clone size; those that give it use once, few, many or a size class.

TGTGCCAGCAGTGCCCAGGCCGTAAACGAGCAGTTCTTC	CASSAQAVNEQFF	TRBV2	TRBJ2-1	NA	NA
TGTGCCAGCAGCTCCGTTAGGGGGGGGAAGGGGAACTATGGCTACACCTTC	CASSSVRGGKGNYGYTF	TRBV7-2	TRBJ1-2	NA	NA
TGTGCCAGCAGCTTTCTCAGCTCTGGAAACACCATATATTTT	CASSFLSSGNTIYF	TRBV7-9	TRBJ1-3	NA	NA
TGTGCCAGCAGCTTTTCGGGGATTTTCAGCGGCTACACCTTC	CASSFSGIFSGYTF	TRBV7-2	TRBJ1-2	NA	NA
TGTGCCAGCAGTCTCATGCAGGGGTTGGGCAATCAGCCCCAGCATTTT	CASSLMQGLGNQPQHF	TRBV27	TRBJ1-5	NA	once
TGTGCCAGCAGTTACGAGGGTAGGGGGTGGAACGATGGCTACACCTTC	CASSYEGRGWNDGYTF	TRBV6-6	TRBJ1-2	NA	few
TGTGCCAGCAGCCAGGGAGGGAATTCACCCCTCCACTTT	CASSQGGNSPLHF	TRBV3-1/TRBV3-2	TRBJ1-6	NA	NA
TGTGCCAGCAGCTTGGACAGGGGAGCGGGGCAGCCCCAGCATTTT	CASSLDRGAGQPQHF	TRBV7-9	TRBJ1-5	TRBD1	few
TGTGCCAGCTCAGCCGGGGGCCCGGGACAGGGCAAAAAAAAACTGTTTTTT	CASSAGGPGQGKKKLFF	TRBV18	TRBJ1-4	TRBD1	NA
TGTGCCAGCAGCCCTCAGGGATCTAACTATGGCTACACCTTC	CASSPQGSNYGYTF	TRBV3-1/TRBV3-2	TRBJ1-2	NA	NA
TGTGCCAGCAGCTTTCGACTTGAGGGATCACCCCTCCACTTT	CASSFRLEGSPLHF	TRBV5-5	TRBJ1-6	NA	NA
TGTGCCAGCAGACGTACACAGGTGAACACTGAAGCTTTCTTT	CASRRTQVNTEAFF	TRBV2	TRBJ1-1	NA	once
TGTGCCAGCAGTGGCGGGAGAGGGGGGACAGATACGCAGTATTTT	CASSGGRGGTDTQYF	TRBV28	TRBJ2-3	NA	NA
TGTGCCAGCAGCGTAAGCGGTATGAACACTGAAGCTTTCTTT	CASSVSGMNTEAFF	TRBV9	TRBJ1-1	NA	NA
TGTGCCAGCAGTTATAGGGGTGGCAGGGTCAACTATGGCTACACCTTC	CASSYRGGRVNYGYTF	TRBV6-2/TRBV6-3	TRBJ1-2	NA	NA
TGCGCCAGCAGCTTGGGGGGTACTAGCGGGAAGGAAAATGAGCAGTTCTTC	CASSLGGTSGKENEQFF	TRBV5-1	TRBJ2-1	TRBD2	NA
TGTGCCAGTAGTTATGGCGGGAGGGGATACGAGCAGTACTTC	CASSYGGRGYEQYF	TRBV19	TRBJ2-7	TRBD2	NA
TGTGCCAGTACCGGGACAGGGTTGAACACTGAAGCTTTCTTT	CASTGTGLNTEAFF	TRBV19	TRBJ1-1	TRBD1	once
TGTGCCAGCAGCTTGACAGCTAACTATGGCTACACCTTC	CASSLTANYGYTF	TRBV5-4	TRBJ1-2	NA	few
TGTGCCTGTATTAAGACAGGGTATAATTCACCCCTCCACTTT	CACIKTGYNSPLHF	TRBV30	TRBJ1-6	TRBD1	NA
TGTGCCACCGGGATAGCGGGGCCCTACAATGAGCAGTTCTTC	CATGIAGPYNEQFF	TRBV7-9	TRBJ2-1	TRBD2	once
TGTGCCAGCAGCGCCTCCCCGGACAGGGGGGAGGAAAAACTGTTTTTT	CASSASPDRGEEKLFF	TRBV9	TRBJ1-4	TRBD1	NA
TGTGCCACCGGAGGGACGGCTAATTCACCCCTCCACTTT	CATGGTANSPLHF	TRBV19	TRBJ1-6	NA	NA
TGTGCCAGCAGCTTAGGGCAGGAGAACACTGAAGCTTTCTTT	CASSLGQENTEAFF	TRBV13	TRBJ1-1	NA	NA
TGCGCCAGCAGCCCTACAGGGGCGGAAACAGCTGAAGCTTTCTTT	CASSPTGAETAEAFF	TRBV5-1	TRBJ1-1	TRBD1	NA
TGTGCCAGCAGCCTCAGGAAGACGCTTAACTATGGCTACACCTTC	CASSLRKTLNYGYTF	TRBV7-2	TRBJ1-2	NA	few
TGTGCCAGCAGCTTAAGTAGCGGTCAGGAGGGAGATACGCAGTATTTT	CASSLSSGQEGDTQYF	TRBV7-3	TRBJ2-3	NA	NA
TGCGCCAGCAGCCGTTTAGGGGAGCTGTTTTTT	CASSRLGELFF	TRBV4-1	TRBJ2-2	NA	NA
TGTGCCAGCAGCCGGACAGGTTATGGCTACACCTTC	CASSRTGYGYTF	TRBV3-1/TRBV3-2	TRBJ1-2	TRBD1	NA
TGTGCCAGCAGCAAAGGAGCGGGGGGAACGCAAGAGACCCAGTACTTC	CASSKGAGGTQETQYF	TRBV21-1	TRBJ2-5	NA	NA
TGTGCCAGCCGCGGGGAGGGGTTTTACTACGAGCAGTACTTC	CASRGEGFYYEQYF	TRBV6-5	TRBJ2-7	TRBD2	NA
TGTGCCAGCTCAAAAGCCCAAGAGACCCAGTACTTC	CASSKAQETQYF	TRBV18	TRBJ2-5	NA	NA
TGTGCCAGCAGTTACTCCGGGACTAACACCTACGAGCAGTACTTC	CASSYSGTNTYEQYF	TRBV6-2/TRBV6-3	TRBJ2-7	TRBD2	NA
TGTGCCTGGATCGCCGAAAGGGCCCCGATCGGGGGTGGCTACACCTTC	CAWIAERAPIGGGYTF	TRBV30	TRBJ1-2	NA	NA